Presented here are 28 T cell receptor beta chains from one specimen sequenced in a study of T cell responses to AZD1222 COVID-19 vaccine. Repertoires were generated with immunoSEQ multiplex PCR, while TCRdb's copy carries only in-frame clones and drops some. Of about 81,000 clones detected, around nine tenths appear once; the ten largest clones hold roughly 12%. Source: peripheral blood, taken 28 days after the second AZD1222 dose. The receptor source for this set is an adult who received the AZD1222 COVID-19 vaccine.

This chain joins TRBV19 and TRBJ1-5, with 7 nucleotides matching TRBD1. The V and J ends lost 5 bases and 0 bases, in that order; junction bases with no gene match: 7. CDR3 size: 16 residues. Germline CDR1 LNHDA, CDR2 SQIVND (reference sequence). The CDR3 sequence: CASSPGTAYSNQPQHF. CDR3 nucleotides: TGTGCCAGTAGTCCCGGGACAGCTTATAGCAATCAGCCCCAGCATTTT. Full variable domain (rest looked up from reference TRBV19 and TRBJ1-5): DGGITQSPKYLFRKEGQNVTLSCEQNLNHDAMYWYRQDPGQGLRLIYYSQIVNDFQKGDIAEGYSVSREKKESFPLTVTSAQKNPTAFYLCASSPGTAYSNQPQHFGDGTRLSIL.

The rearrangement links TRBV27 to TRBJ2-7; D gene ambiguous. CDR3 length: 18 amino acids. Trimming removed 4 bases at V and 6 bases at J, with 28 bases between. CDR1 and CDR2 (germline): MNHEY, SMNVEV (reference sequence). The CDR3 loop is CASSYSAEFLERASEQYF. DNA for the CDR3: TGTGCCAGCAGTTACTCGGCAGAGTTCCTAGAAAGGGCCTCCGAGCAGTACTTC.

The genes are TRBV6-5 and TRBJ2-3, with 9 nucleotides matching TRBD1. The CDR3 spans 14 residues. Losses at the gene ends were 6 bases for V and 3 bases for J; bases not matched to a gene: 4. From germline, CDR1 is MNHEY and CDR2 SVGAGI. For the CDR3, the DNA is TGTGCCAGCAGGGAGGGACAGGGAACAGATACGCAGTATTTT. This gives the protein CASREGQGTDTQYF.

This sequence joins TRBV7-3 and TRBJ2-5; the D gene is possibly TRBD2 (6 bases). The CDR3 extends over 15 amino acids. Trimming cost V 2 bases and J 1 base, with 11 bases left between them. Germline V gene data show CDR1 as SGHTA and CDR2 as FQGTGA. CDR3 nucleotide sequence: TGTGCCAGCAGCTTACTCGGAGGGACCCAAGAGACCCAGTACTTC. The encoded protein is CASSLLGGTQETQYF.

V and J are TRBV9 and TRBJ1-2, with 7 bases that match TRBD1. V was pared by 2 bases and J by 14 bases, with 6 bases of the junction left unmatched. CDR3 length equals 11 residues. Germline assignment: CDR1 SGDLS and CDR2 YYNGEE. The CDR3 loop reads CASSVEGAVTF. For the CDR3, the DNA is TGTGCCAGCAGCGTCGAGGGGGCGGTAACCTTC.

This clone appeared a single time. The chain combines TRBV5-1 with TRBJ1-1, with D perhaps TRBD1 (6 bases). V lost 0 bases and J lost 1, with 13 bases in between. The CDR3 runs to 16 residues. Per germline, CDR1 SGHRS and CDR2 YFSETQ. CDR3 amino acids: CASSLVGQIKNTEAFF. CDR3 bases: TGCGCCAGCAGCTTGGTCGGACAGATCAAGAACACTGAAGCTTTCTTT.

V and J are TRBV9 and TRBJ2-1; 10 bases are a match to TRBD1. Germline V gives CDR1 SGDLS, CDR2 YYNGEE. The CDR3 is 14 amino acids. V was clipped by 3 bases and J by 7 bases; unmatched bases: 4. The CDR3 sequence is CASSGRTGGNEQFF. The CDR3, as DNA: TGTGCCAGCAGCGGCAGGACAGGGGGGAATGAGCAGTTCTTC.

This chain links TRBV5-1 with TRBJ2-2, with D perhaps TRBD1 or TRBD2 (6 bases each). CDR1 is SGHRS and CDR2 is YFSETQ in the germline V gene. This CDR3 spans 15 amino acids. V was cut by 0 bases and J by 7 bases, with 13 bases left in between. DNA for the CDR3: TGCGCCAGCAGCTTGGGCAGGGGAGGTAACGGGGAGCTGTTTTTT. Its translation: CASSLGRGGNGELFF.

The V gene is TRBV18, the J gene TRBJ1-1, with TRBD1 matching 7 bases. V shed 2 bases, J shed 0 bases, and the junction held 3 bases outside the gene matches. Germline V gene sequence: CDR1 KGHSH, CDR2 LQKENI. This CDR3 comprises 15 residues. The CDR3 DNA reads as TGTGCCAGCTCACCAGACAGGGTTTTGAACACTGAAGCTTTCTTT. Protein sequence: CASSPDRVLNTEAFF.

The chain couples TRBV11-3 to TRBJ2-1; TRBD1 matches 12 bases. CDR3 length: 15 amino acids. Unmatched junction bases numbered 5, after V lost 4 bases and J lost 7 bases. The germline CDR1 and CDR2 sequences are SGHNT and YENEEA. The CDR3, as DNA: TGTGCCAGCAGCTCAGGGACAGGGGGCGTAAATGAGCAGTTCTTC. Amino acid sequence: CASSSGTGGVNEQFF.

V usage is TRBV5-4 and J usage is TRBJ1-4; D not certain. CDR1 and CDR2 (germline): SGHNT, YYREEE (reference sequence). The CDR3 consists of 15 residues. V was shortened by 4 bases and J by 8 bases, with 18 bases between the two germline ends. CDR3 DNA sequence: TGTGCCAGCAGCCTCCGGGCCGCCGGCCAGGAAAAACTGTTTTTT. It encodes CASSLRAAGQEKLFF.

V and J are TRBV5-1 and TRBJ1-4, with TRBD1 matching over 7 bases. From germline, CDR1 is SGHRS and CDR2 YFSETQ. The CDR3 has 15 residues. V lost 0 bases to trimming and J lost 5 bases; unmatched junction nucleotides: 4. CDR3 sequence: CASSLAGTENEKLFF. The DNA for the CDR3 is TGCGCCAGCAGCTTGGCCGGGACAGAGAATGAAAAACTGTTTTTT.

V usage is TRBV11-2 and J usage is TRBJ2-5, with D possibly TRBD2 on 6 matching bases. V was trimmed by 7 bases and J by 5 bases, leaving 14 bases between them. The germline CDR1 and CDR2 sequences are SGHAT and FQNNGV. CDR3 length: 13 amino acids. The CDR3 loop is CASKPGGWETQYF. The CDR3 DNA reads TGTGCCAGCAAACCTGGGGGGTGGGAGACCCAGTACTTC.

This chain connects TRBV27 to TRBJ1-2; 10 bases agree with TRBD1. J gave up 8 bases and V 0 bases, and 24 bases lay outside the gene matches. The CDR3 is made up of 21 amino acids. Per the germline V gene, CDR1 is MNHEY and CDR2 is SMNVEV (reference sequence). CDR3 nucleotides: TGTGCCAGCAGTTTATCAGGGCTGCGGCCGGGACAGGGGTCTCAAACGGTCGGCTACACCTTC. The encoded protein is CASSLSGLRPGQGSQTVGYTF.

V gene TRBV7-3 combines with J gene TRBJ1-1, with 10 positions matching TRBD1. CDR3 length: 15 residues. From germline, CDR1 is SGHTA and CDR2 FQGTGA. V lost 4 bases to trimming and J lost 5 bases; unmatched junction nucleotides: 7. The CDR3 reads CASSSRDRGVTEAFF. The CDR3 nucleotides read TGTGCCAGCAGCTCCCGGGACAGGGGCGTGACTGAAGCTTTCTTT.

This chain uses TRBV9 with TRBJ1-1, with D maybe TRBD1 (6 bases). Germline V lookup: CDR1 SGDLS, CDR2 YYNGEE. Trimming took 2 bases from V and 4 from J, leaving 15 bases between them. The CDR3 length is 15 residues. CDR3 sequence (DNA): TGTGCCAGCAGCGTCGGGGGGGCTATGAGCACTGAAGCTTTCTTT. Amino acids: CASSVGGAMSTEAFF.

The chain joins TRBV6-5 to TRBJ2-7; 9 nucleotides match TRBD1. The CDR3 has 16 amino acids. With 0 bases clipped from V and 0 bases from J, the junction kept 3 bases outside the gene matches. Germline loops: CDR1 MNHEY, CDR2 SVGAGI. The CDR3 loop reads CASSYSDRGSSYEQYF. The CDR3 DNA reads as TGTGCCAGCAGTTACTCCGACAGGGGGAGCTCCTACGAGCAGTACTTC.

This chain joins TRBV24-1 and TRBJ2-1; 11 bases are shared with TRBD1. Germline V gene data show CDR1 as KGHDR and CDR2 as SFDVKD. This CDR3 is 16 amino acids long. The V segment lost 3 bases and the J segment 7 bases; nucleotides outside the gene matches: 7. The chain's CDR3 is CATSDAGTGGGNEQFF. The CDR3 bases are TGTGCCACCAGTGATGCCGGGACAGGGGGAGGAAATGAGCAGTTCTTC.

The V call is TRBV30, the J call TRBJ1-3; D unclear. There are 11 residues in the CDR3. The germline CDR1 and CDR2 sequences are GTSNPN and SVGIG (reference sequence). Trimming shortened V by 2 bases and J by 4 bases, and 3 bases separated the two germline ends. The CDR3 sequence is CAWSTGNTIYF. DNA of the CDR3: TGTGCCTGGAGTACCGGAAACACCATATATTTT. The full variable domain, with the rest looked up from reference TRBV30 and TRBJ1-3, is SQTIHQWPATLVQPVGSPLSLECTVEGTSNPNLYWYRQAAGRGLQLLFYSVGIGQISSEVPQNLSASRPQDRQFILSSKKLLLSDSGFYLCAWSTGNTIYFGEGSWLTVV.

The chain carries TRBV6-4 and TRBJ2-2; maybe TRBD1 (6 bases). Germline V gives CDR1 MRHNA, CDR2 SNTAGT. V shed 6 bases and J shed 6 bases, with 17 bases lying between them. The CDR3 has 15 residues. CDR3 DNA sequence: TGTGCCAGCAGCGAATGGGACATGGGACCCGGGGAGCTGTTTTTT. This translates into CASSEWDMGPGELFF.

The chain carries TRBV3-1 (or the pseudogene TRBV3-2) and TRBJ1-5; no firm D call. This CDR3 spans 14 amino acids. CDR1 is LGHDT and CDR2 is YNNKEL in the germline V gene (reference sequence). V was pared by 2 bases and J by 7 bases, with 12 bases between. The CDR3 DNA reads TGTGCCAGCAGCCAATATGTAGGGATCCAGCCCCAGCATTTT. Amino acids: CASSQYVGIQPQHF.

This rearrangement joins TRBV30 to TRBJ1-3, with no clear D. The V end lost 0 bases, the J end lost 0 bases, and 9 bases lay between the germline ends. The germline CDR1 and CDR2 sequences are GTSNPN and SVGIG (reference sequence). The CDR3 is 15 amino acids. The CDR3 here is CAWSVLPSSGNTIYF. CDR3 DNA: TGTGCCTGGAGTGTACTTCCGTCCTCTGGAAACACCATATATTTT.

The V call is TRBV9, the J call TRBJ1-6, with unresolved D. In germline, CDR1 is SGDLS, CDR2 YYNGEE. The CDR3 has 12 residues. V lost 3 bases, J lost 8 bases, and 6 bases lay in between. The CDR3 sequence: CASSAGDSPLHF. DNA of the CDR3: TGTGCCAGCAGCGCCGGAGATTCACCCCTCCACTTT.

The V and J genes are TRBV7-2 and TRBJ1-2; D call uncertain. V lost 5 bases and J lost 5, with 12 bases in between. CDR1 is SGHTA, CDR2 FQGNSA, per germline. The CDR3 extends over 13 amino acids. CDR3 region: CASSTDDLYGYTF. The CDR3 bases are TGTGCCAGCAGCACAGACGACCTGTATGGCTACACCTTC.

This clone was counted ten times or more. The genes are TRBV5-6 and TRBJ1-2; D is uncertain. V lost 0 bases, J lost 1 base, and 4 bases lay in between. Germline CDR1 SGHDT, CDR2 YYEEEE. There are 13 residues in the CDR3. CDR3 nucleotide sequence: TGTGCCAGCAGCTTGGACATTAACTATGGCTACACCTTC. Translating gives CASSLDINYGYTF.

The chain links TRBV15 to TRBJ2-7, with a possible D match to TRBD2 (6 bases). With 0 bases removed from V and 5 bases from J, the gap between germline ends came to 11 bases. The CDR3 loop spans 14 amino acids. Germline lookup yields CDR1 LNHNV and CDR2 YYDKDF (reference sequence). The CDR3 coding sequence is TGTGCCACCAGCAGAGATGGAGGGGTGGACGAGCAGTACTTC. It yields the protein CATSRDGGVDEQYF.

The chain employs TRBV30 and TRBJ2-7; D not resolved. The CDR3 consists of 13 residues. V was clipped by 4 bases and J by 1 base, with 11 bases between them. Germline lookup yields CDR1 GTSNPN and CDR2 SVGIG (reference sequence). The CDR3 loop reads CAWNNGVSYEQYF. The DNA of the CDR3 is TGTGCCTGGAACAATGGAGTTTCCTACGAGCAGTACTTC.

This CDR3 reads CAIKADWEGGYTF. CDR3 coding DNA: TGTGCCATCAAGGCCGACTGGGAGGGCGGCTACACCTTC. The V and J genes are TRBV10-3 and TRBJ1-2; D unresolved. The V end lost 7 bases, the J end lost 8 bases, and 17 bases lay between the germline ends. Per the germline V gene, CDR1 is ENHRY and CDR2 is SYGVKD. The CDR3 contains 13 residues.